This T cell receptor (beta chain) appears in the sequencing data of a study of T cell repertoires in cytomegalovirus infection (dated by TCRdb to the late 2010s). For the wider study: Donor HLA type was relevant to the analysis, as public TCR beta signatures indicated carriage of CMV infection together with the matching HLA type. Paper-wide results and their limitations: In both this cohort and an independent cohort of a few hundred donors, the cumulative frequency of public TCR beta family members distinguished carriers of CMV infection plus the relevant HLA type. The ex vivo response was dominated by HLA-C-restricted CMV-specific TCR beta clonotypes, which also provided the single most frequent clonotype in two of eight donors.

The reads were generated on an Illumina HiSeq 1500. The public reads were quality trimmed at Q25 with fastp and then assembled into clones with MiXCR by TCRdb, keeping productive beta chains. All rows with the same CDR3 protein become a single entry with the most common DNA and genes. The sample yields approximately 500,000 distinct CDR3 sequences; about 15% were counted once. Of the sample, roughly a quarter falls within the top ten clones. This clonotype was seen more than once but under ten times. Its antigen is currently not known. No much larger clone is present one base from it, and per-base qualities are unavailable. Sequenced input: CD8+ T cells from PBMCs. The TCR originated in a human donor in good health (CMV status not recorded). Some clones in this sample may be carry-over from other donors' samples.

The nucleotides are TGTGCCAGTAGTGACCGGGACAGGGTGGACGAGCAGTACTTC. It is translated as CASSDRDRVDEQYF. The sequence joins TRBV19 to TRBJ2-7; TRBD1 lines up with 9 middle nucleotides. CDR1 and CDR2, looked up from the germline V gene (reference sequence), are LNHDA and SQIVND. There are 14 amino acids in the CDR3, from cysteine to phenylalanine inclusive. Only the CDR3 portion is preserved as DNA: 42 bases, with reading frame beginning at the first base. Trimming accounts for 5 bases at V and 5 bases at J, while the number of junction bases matched to no gene is 7.